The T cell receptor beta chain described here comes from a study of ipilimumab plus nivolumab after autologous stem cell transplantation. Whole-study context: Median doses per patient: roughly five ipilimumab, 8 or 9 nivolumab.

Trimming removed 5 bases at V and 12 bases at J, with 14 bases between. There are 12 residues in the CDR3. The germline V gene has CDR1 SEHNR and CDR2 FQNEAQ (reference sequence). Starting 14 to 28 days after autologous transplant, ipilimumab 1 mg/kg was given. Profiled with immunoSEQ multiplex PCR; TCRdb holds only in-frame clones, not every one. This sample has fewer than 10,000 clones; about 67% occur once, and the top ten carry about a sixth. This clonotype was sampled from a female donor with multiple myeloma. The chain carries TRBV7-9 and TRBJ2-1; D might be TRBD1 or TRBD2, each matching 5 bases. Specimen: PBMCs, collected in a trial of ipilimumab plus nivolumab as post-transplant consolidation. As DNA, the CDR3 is TGTGCCAGCAGCATAGGGGCAGAGGGGCAGTTCTTC. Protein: CASSIGAEGQFF. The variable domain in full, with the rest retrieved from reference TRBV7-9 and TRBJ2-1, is DTGVSQNPRHKITKRGQNVTFRCDPISEHNRLYWYRQTLGQGPEFLTYFQNEAQLEKSRLLSDRFSAERPKGSFSTLEIQRTEQGDSAMYLCASSIGAEGQFFGPGTRLTVL.